This T cell receptor (beta chain) was retrieved from a study of cytomegalovirus exposure and HLA in healthy donors. The wider study: There were approximately 400 genotyped donors. Of these, roughly 86% fell in the genetic ancestry cluster associated with self-reported Caucasian donors. Study-wide findings and caveats: CMV serostatus was the sole immune exposure data available. Data from an earlier analysis indicated that most TCR beta V segments were productive either about 90% or about 30% of the time. Of the V segments, some could not be distinguished, including TRBV6-2 and TRBV6-3, and were excluded.

Vbeta (60) and Jbeta (13) primers were used in the PCR. The repertoire was sequenced with immunoSEQ multiplex PCR; TCRdb's copy has only in-frame clones and lacks some. Among 150,000 to 170,000 clones listed, roughly 77% were seen once. In this sample, this clone turned up once. Antigen: not known. The CDR3 loop spans 14 amino acids. V was cut by 0 bases and J by 5 bases, with 8 bases left in between. The V gene's germline CDR1 is SGHKS and CDR2 YYEKEE (reference sequence). The clonotype was recovered from a man aged 30 to 39 in good health and CMV-seropositive. Sequenced sample: PBMCs. The chain carries TRBV5-5 and TRBJ1-4; unclear D gene. The CDR3 is CASSLGSPNEKLFF. Written as DNA, the CDR3 is TGTGCCAGCAGCTTGGGTTCCCCAAATGAAAAACTGTTTTTT.